This is a list of T cell receptor beta chains from one sample in a study of Ad26.COV2.S vaccination and SARS-CoV-2 variants. Here immunoSEQ multiplex PCR was the method, and the copy in TCRdb shows in-frame clones only, minus some. The sample shows about 350,000 clones, approximately 84% of them seen only once. The input for sequencing was peripheral blood, taken in a trial of Ad26.COV2.S vaccine versus placebo. Source of these receptors: a person aged 18-60 years who received the Ad26.COV2.S COVID-19 vaccine or a placebo. Both conserved end residues are part of each CDR3. D genes are given only for firm matches. Some rows mark clone size as missing; the rest say once, few, many or name a class of expanded clone.

clone size: -
D gene: -
CDR3 length: 13
V gene: TRBV10-1
J gene: TRBJ2-7
CDR3 protein: CASSPGPAYEQYF
CDR3 DNA: TGCGCCAGCAGCCCCGGGCCTGCCTACGAGCAGTACTTC

clone size: -
D gene: -
CDR3 length: 14
V gene: TRBV18
J gene: TRBJ1-1
CDR3 protein: CASSPPEWNTEAFF
CDR3 DNA: TGTGCCAGCTCACCTCCCGAATGGAACACTGAAGCTTTCTTT

clone size: -
D gene: -
CDR3 length: 16
V gene: TRBV5-8
J gene: TRBJ2-5
CDR3 protein: CASSQGQDGKRGTQYF
CDR3 DNA: TGTGCCAGCAGCCAGGGGCAGGACGGTAAAAGGGGGACCCAGTACTTC

clone size: -
D gene: -
CDR3 length: 12
V gene: TRBV6-2/TRBV6-3
J gene: TRBJ1-1
CDR3 protein: CASSYPSTEAFF
CDR3 DNA: TGTGCCAGCAGTTACCCCTCGACAGAAGCTTTCTTT

clone size: -
D gene: TRBD2
CDR3 length: 17
V gene: TRBV4-2
J gene: TRBJ2-7
CDR3 protein: CASSQEARASGGSEQYF
CDR3 DNA: TGTGCCAGCAGCCAAGAAGCCAGGGCTAGCGGTGGGAGCGAGCAGTACTTC

clone size: -
D gene: -
CDR3 length: 15
V gene: TRBV5-5
J gene: TRBJ1-2
CDR3 protein: CASSLGGQTYYGYTF
CDR3 DNA: TGTGCCAGCAGCTTGGGAGGACAGACCTACTATGGCTACACCTTC

clone size: -
D gene: -
CDR3 length: 17
V gene: TRBV19
J gene: TRBJ1-5
CDR3 protein: CASSMPTRAESNQPQHF
CDR3 DNA: TGTGCCAGTAGTATGCCAACCCGGGCGGAAAGCAATCAGCCCCAGCATTTT

clone size: -
D gene: -
CDR3 length: 13
V gene: TRBV6-4
J gene: TRBJ1-2
CDR3 protein: CASSASANYGYTF
CDR3 DNA: TGTGCCAGCAGTGCGTCGGCTAACTATGGCTACACCTTC

clone size: many
D gene: -
CDR3 length: 14
V gene: TRBV2
J gene: TRBJ1-5
CDR3 protein: CASVIERGNQPQHF
CDR3 DNA: TGTGCCAGCGTTATTGAACGGGGCAATCAGCCCCAGCATTTT

clone size: -
D gene: -
CDR3 length: 14
V gene: TRBV27
J gene: TRBJ2-7
CDR3 protein: CASSLRKASYEQYF
CDR3 DNA: TGTGCCAGCAGTTTACGGAAGGCCTCCTACGAGCAGTACTTC

clone size: -
D gene: -
CDR3 length: 14
V gene: TRBV5-6
J gene: TRBJ2-5
CDR3 protein: CASSRLDGQETQYF
CDR3 DNA: TGTGCCAGCAGCCGCCTGGACGGGCAAGAGACCCAGTACTTC

clone size: -
D gene: -
CDR3 length: 17
V gene: TRBV23-1
J gene: TRBJ1-2
CDR3 protein: CASSQSYDEGDNYGYTF
CDR3 DNA: TGCGCCAGCAGTCAATCCTACGACGAGGGAGATAACTATGGCTACACCTTC

clone size: -
D gene: TRBD2
CDR3 length: 15
V gene: TRBV19
J gene: TRBJ2-1
CDR3 protein: CASLRLAGGDNEQFF
CDR3 DNA: TGTGCCAGTCTCCGACTAGCGGGGGGGGACAATGAGCAGTTCTTC

clone size: -
D gene: -
CDR3 length: 13
V gene: TRBV3-1/TRBV3-2
J gene: TRBJ2-1
CDR3 protein: CASTNRGYNEQFF
CDR3 DNA: TGTGCCAGCACTAACCGGGGCTACAATGAGCAGTTCTTC

clone size: many
D gene: -
CDR3 length: 14
V gene: TRBV18
J gene: TRBJ1-4
CDR3 protein: CASSPPGDAEKLFF
CDR3 DNA: TGTGCCAGCTCCCCACCAGGGGACGCTGAAAAACTGTTTTTT

clone size: once
D gene: -
CDR3 length: 16
V gene: TRBV19
J gene: TRBJ1-6
CDR3 protein: CASSIQDSSYNSPLHF
CDR3 DNA: TGTGCCAGTAGTATTCAGGACAGCTCCTATAATTCACCCCTCCACTTT

clone size: -
D gene: -
CDR3 length: 14
V gene: TRBV28
J gene: TRBJ1-1
CDR3 protein: CASSLWEGFTEAFF
CDR3 DNA: TGTGCCAGCAGTTTATGGGAGGGATTCACTGAAGCTTTCTTT

clone size: -
D gene: -
CDR3 length: 16
V gene: TRBV18
J gene: TRBJ2-1
CDR3 protein: CASSPLGQNSYNEQFF
CDR3 DNA: TGTGCCAGCTCACCATTAGGACAGAACTCCTACAATGAGCAGTTCTTC

clone size: once
D gene: -
CDR3 length: 12
V gene: TRBV4-1
J gene: TRBJ1-6
CDR3 protein: CASSPSNSPLHF
CDR3 DNA: TGCGCCAGCAGCCCCAGTAATTCACCCCTCCACTTT

clone size: -
D gene: -
CDR3 length: 15
V gene: TRBV6-1
J gene: TRBJ2-5
CDR3 protein: CASSSDRKFQETQYF
CDR3 DNA: TGTGCCAGCAGTTCCGACAGAAAGTTCCAAGAGACCCAGTACTTC

clone size: -
D gene: TRBD1
CDR3 length: 14
V gene: TRBV18
J gene: TRBJ1-2
CDR3 protein: CASSPQTGADGYTF
CDR3 DNA: TGTGCCAGCTCACCACAGACAGGGGCAGATGGCTACACCTTC

clone size: -
D gene: -
CDR3 length: 14
V gene: TRBV19
J gene: TRBJ2-7
CDR3 protein: CASSIQVYSYEQYF
CDR3 DNA: TGTGCCAGTAGTATACAAGTATATTCCTACGAGCAGTACTTC

clone size: -
D gene: -
CDR3 length: 16
V gene: TRBV3-1/TRBV3-2
J gene: TRBJ2-1
CDR3 protein: CASSTRQALSYNEQFF
CDR3 DNA: TGTGCCAGCAGCACCCGACAGGCACTCTCCTACAATGAGCAGTTCTTC

clone size: -
D gene: -
CDR3 length: 19
V gene: TRBV18
J gene: TRBJ2-6
CDR3 protein: CASSPREWGPSSGANVLTF
CDR3 DNA: TGTGCCAGCTCACCACGGGAGTGGGGCCCCAGCTCTGGGGCCAACGTCCTGACTTTC

clone size: -
D gene: -
CDR3 length: 15
V gene: TRBV2
J gene: TRBJ1-5
CDR3 protein: CASSAQGLSNQPQHF
CDR3 DNA: TGTGCCAGCAGTGCCCAGGGCCTTTCCAATCAGCCCCAGCATTTT

clone size: -
D gene: -
CDR3 length: 15
V gene: TRBV15
J gene: TRBJ1-5
CDR3 protein: CATSRRLGVNQPQHF
CDR3 DNA: TGTGCCACCAGCAGGCGACTTGGAGTAAATCAGCCCCAGCATTTT

clone size: -
D gene: -
CDR3 length: 13
V gene: TRBV5-4
J gene: TRBJ2-1
CDR3 protein: CASSLDSDNEQFF
CDR3 DNA: TGTGCCAGCAGCCTGGACAGCGACAATGAGCAGTTCTTC

clone size: -
D gene: -
CDR3 length: 14
V gene: TRBV14
J gene: TRBJ2-6
CDR3 protein: CASSHFSGANVLTF
CDR3 DNA: TGTGCCAGCAGCCATTTCTCTGGGGCCAACGTCCTGACTTTC

clone size: -
D gene: TRBD2
CDR3 length: 15
V gene: TRBV5-5
J gene: TRBJ2-1
CDR3 protein: CASSLASGTYNEQFF
CDR3 DNA: TGTGCCAGCAGCTTGGCTAGCGGGACCTACAATGAGCAGTTCTTC

clone size: -
D gene: -
CDR3 length: 15
V gene: TRBV10-1
J gene: TRBJ2-3
CDR3 protein: CASSEGGDAADTQYF
CDR3 DNA: TGCGCCAGCAGTGAAGGAGGAGACGCGGCAGATACGCAGTATTTT

clone size: once
D gene: TRBD1
CDR3 length: 12
V gene: TRBV12-3/TRBV12-4
J gene: TRBJ1-1
CDR3 protein: CASSAGTGGSGF
CDR3 DNA: TGTGCCAGCAGCGCCGGGACAGGGGGAAGTGGGTTT

clone size: -
D gene: TRBD2
CDR3 length: 15
V gene: TRBV2
J gene: TRBJ2-7
CDR3 protein: CASSRDPGGDYEQYF
CDR3 DNA: TGTGCCAGCAGTCGAGATCCGGGGGGGGACTACGAGCAGTACTTC

clone size: -
D gene: TRBD2
CDR3 length: 19
V gene: TRBV28
J gene: TRBJ2-3
CDR3 protein: CASRWTSGGQSSSTDTQYF
CDR3 DNA: TGTGCCAGCAGGTGGACTAGCGGGGGGCAATCTTCTAGCACAGATACGCAGTATTTT

clone size: -
D gene: -
CDR3 length: 11
V gene: TRBV28
J gene: TRBJ1-3
CDR3 protein: CAITDGNTIYF
CDR3 DNA: TGTGCCATCACCGATGGAAACACCATATATTTT

clone size: -
D gene: -
CDR3 length: 15
V gene: TRBV6-6
J gene: TRBJ1-6
CDR3 protein: CASSYSGVSGSPLHF
CDR3 DNA: TGTGCCAGCAGTTACTCGGGGGTTTCGGGTTCACCCCTCCACTTT

clone size: -
D gene: -
CDR3 length: 12
V gene: TRBV18
J gene: TRBJ2-5
CDR3 protein: CASSPTKETQYF
CDR3 DNA: TGTGCCAGCTCACCCACGAAAGAGACCCAGTACTTC

clone size: -
D gene: -
CDR3 length: 16
V gene: TRBV7-6
J gene: TRBJ2-3
CDR3 protein: CASSLEGGSRPYTQYF
CDR3 DNA: TGTGCCAGCAGCTTAGAAGGGGGTAGCCGACCCTATACGCAGTATTTT

clone size: -
D gene: TRBD2
CDR3 length: 18
V gene: TRBV11-2
J gene: TRBJ2-2
CDR3 protein: CASRIPGLARSRTGELFF
CDR3 DNA: TGTGCCAGCAGGATCCCGGGACTAGCGCGCAGTCGCACCGGGGAGCTGTTTTTT

clone size: -
D gene: TRBD2
CDR3 length: 16
V gene: TRBV19
J gene: TRBJ2-4
CDR3 protein: CASSRTSGGAGNIQYF
CDR3 DNA: TGTGCCAGTAGCCGGACTAGCGGGGGAGCGGGAAACATTCAGTACTTC

clone size: -
D gene: -
CDR3 length: 16
V gene: TRBV18
J gene: TRBJ1-1
CDR3 protein: CASSPRPEIADTEAFF
CDR3 DNA: TGTGCCAGCTCACCGAGGCCGGAAATAGCGGACACTGAAGCTTTCTTT

clone size: -
D gene: -
CDR3 length: 11
V gene: TRBV11-2
J gene: TRBJ2-1
CDR3 protein: CASTTYNEQFF
CDR3 DNA: TGTGCCAGCACCACATACAATGAGCAGTTCTTC

clone size: -
D gene: TRBD1
CDR3 length: 15
V gene: TRBV7-9
J gene: TRBJ2-7
CDR3 protein: CASSLAGQGFDEQYF
CDR3 DNA: TGTGCCAGCAGCTTAGCCGGACAGGGGTTCGACGAGCAGTACTTC